A selection of T cell receptor beta chains follows, all from one sample in a study of blood T cell repertoires in COVID-19. The data were produced by immunoSEQ multiplex PCR, yet TCRdb's version contains in-frame clones alone and is incomplete. This sample has about 320,000 clones, with 90% found just once. Specimen: PBMCs or T cells enriched from blood (not recorded which). Receptors were obtained from a man between 60 and 70 years old who had recovered from COVID-19. Both conserved end residues are part of each CDR3. The D gene is left open where the match is weak. Where a row states a size, it is once, few, many or the class of an expanded clone; other rows omit it.

length: 16
size: -
V: TRBV6-5
D: -
J: TRBJ1-3
CDR3: CASSYSWGGSGNTIYF
DNA: TGTGCCAGCAGTTACTCGTGGGGAGGCTCTGGAAACACCATATATTTT

length: 14
size: -
V: TRBV9
D: -
J: TRBJ1-3
CDR3: CASSPRQSGNTIYF
DNA: TGTGCCAGCAGCCCTCGACAATCCGGAAACACCATATATTTT

length: 15
size: few
V: TRBV2
D: -
J: TRBJ2-7
CDR3: CASSERVQGRVEQYF
DNA: TGTGCCAGCAGTGAGAGGGTCCAGGGGCGGGTCGAGCAGTACTTC

length: 14
size: -
V: TRBV19
D: TRBD1
J: TRBJ2-7
CDR3: CATRPGQGSYEQYF
DNA: TGTGCCACCAGACCGGGACAGGGGTCCTACGAGCAGTACTTC

length: 14
size: -
V: TRBV5-1
D: -
J: TRBJ1-1
CDR3: CASSLGQPNTEAFF
DNA: TGCGCCAGCAGCTTGGGACAACCGAACACTGAAGCTTTCTTT

length: 11
size: -
V: TRBV6-5
D: -
J: TRBJ2-7
CDR3: CASRAGLEQYF
DNA: TGTGCCAGCAGGGCAGGGTTAGAGCAGTACTTC

length: 14
size: -
V: TRBV6-2/TRBV6-3
D: TRBD2
J: TRBJ2-7
CDR3: CASSPRRGAYEQYF
DNA: TGTGCCAGCAGCCCACGGCGGGGGGCCTACGAGCAGTACTTC

length: 19
size: once
V: TRBV18
D: TRBD1
J: TRBJ1-1
CDR3: CASSPLSGVGTGLNTEAFF
DNA: TGTGCCAGCTCACCACTATCTGGGGTCGGGACAGGCTTGAACACTGAAGCTTTCTTT

length: 16
size: -
V: TRBV29-1
D: TRBD1
J: TRBJ2-7
CDR3: CSVGSAGQGHAYEQYF
DNA: TGCAGCGTAGGCTCAGCTGGACAGGGGCATGCCTACGAGCAGTACTTC

length: 12
size: -
V: TRBV15
D: -
J: TRBJ1-2
CDR3: CATSPRGDGYTF
DNA: TGTGCCACCAGCCCCCGGGGGGATGGCTACACCTTC

length: 16
size: -
V: TRBV11-3
D: TRBD2
J: TRBJ2-5
CDR3: CASSHYASGGQETQYF
DNA: TGTGCCAGCAGCCATTATGCTTCGGGGGGCCAAGAGACCCAGTACTTC

length: 16
size: once
V: TRBV9
D: -
J: TRBJ2-2
CDR3: CASSVAAGTNTGELFF
DNA: TGTGCCAGCAGCGTAGCGGCAGGGACGAACACCGGGGAGCTGTTTTTT

length: 15
size: -
V: TRBV5-1
D: TRBD1
J: TRBJ1-4
CDR3: CASSPGQGNNEKLFF
DNA: TGCGCCAGCAGCCCGGGACAGGGGAATAATGAAAAACTGTTTTTT

length: 15
size: -
V: TRBV18
D: TRBD1
J: TRBJ1-6
CDR3: CASSLQGASNSPLHF
DNA: TGTGCCAGCTCACTGCAGGGGGCTAGCAATTCACCCCTCCACTTT

length: 13
size: -
V: TRBV7-9
D: -
J: TRBJ2-6
CDR3: CASSGSGANVLTF
DNA: TGTGCCAGCAGCGGGAGTGGGGCCAACGTCCTGACTTTC

length: 13
size: -
V: TRBV12-5
D: TRBD1
J: TRBJ1-1
CDR3: CASGLDGTGKAFF
DNA: TGTGCTAGTGGTCTCGACGGGACAGGGAAAGCTTTCTTT

length: 16
size: -
V: TRBV18
D: TRBD1
J: TRBJ1-2
CDR3: CASSPLSRGSNYGYTF
DNA: TGTGCCAGCTCACCACTGAGCAGGGGGAGTAACTATGGCTACACCTTC

length: 15
size: -
V: TRBV3-1/TRBV3-2
D: -
J: TRBJ1-2
CDR3: CASSQESGFQRGYTF
DNA: TGTGCCAGCAGCCAAGAATCCGGGTTTCAACGTGGCTACACCTTC

length: 17
size: -
V: TRBV7-6
D: TRBD1
J: TRBJ1-2
CDR3: CASSLSPGQALSYGYTF
DNA: TGTGCCAGCAGCTTGAGCCCGGGACAGGCCTTGAGCTATGGCTACACCTTC

length: 16
size: -
V: TRBV13
D: TRBD2
J: TRBJ2-7
CDR3: CASSLTGTSSFYEQYF
DNA: TGTGCCAGCAGCTTGACCGGGACTAGCAGTTTTTACGAGCAGTACTTC

length: 12
size: -
V: TRBV6-6
D: -
J: TRBJ2-7
CDR3: CASSAPQAGQYF
DNA: TGTGCCAGCAGTGCCCCACAGGCCGGGCAGTACTTC

length: 15
size: -
V: TRBV27
D: TRBD1
J: TRBJ1-2
CDR3: CASSVGPGTGFGYTF
DNA: TGTGCCAGCAGTGTGGGCCCCGGGACAGGGTTTGGCTACACCTTC

length: 12
size: -
V: TRBV30
D: TRBD1
J: TRBJ1-5
CDR3: CAWSGQGQPQHF
DNA: TGTGCCTGGAGTGGACAGGGTCAGCCCCAGCATTTT

length: 14
size: -
V: TRBV9
D: TRBD1
J: TRBJ2-7
CDR3: CASSVGTASYEQYF
DNA: TGTGCCAGCAGCGTTGGGACAGCATCCTACGAGCAGTACTTC